This TCR beta chain was captured by sequencing in a study of CD8+ T cells in alopecia areata. Study overall: Treatment with tofacitinib (6 to 18 months) was followed by 6 months off drug. Study-level findings and limits: Expanded CD8+ clones among the top 100, as well as scalp clonality, were significantly decreased by tofacitinib. With just one nonresponder, it is still uncertain whether baseline CD8+ expansion relates to response.

The CDR3 length is 13 residues. Germline V lookup: CDR1 SQVTM, CDR2 ANQGSEA. Trimming cost V 0 bases and J 2 bases, with 7 bases left between them. Treatment indicated: oral pan-JAK inhibitor, 5-10 mg twice daily. It was from alopecia areata patients that lesional scalp punch biopsies and peripheral blood were collected. On this clone: What it binds is not known.

The authors extracted RNA and reverse transcribed it into cDNA as the sequencing template. TCRdb's table, derived via immunoSEQ multiplex PCR, lists solely in-frame clones and lacks some. The sample has fewer than 350,000 clones; more than 45% are singletons. Sequenced here: CD4+ T cells sorted from blood, sampled at week 24, from a patient treated with tofacitinib. This rearrangement joins TRBV29-1 to TRBJ1-1; D is unresolved. The receptor was derived from a human donor with alopecia areata. The CDR3 DNA reads TGCAGCGTTGAAGATGGCCCTAACACTGAAGCTTTCTTT. Amino acids: CSVEDGPNTEAFF.